The present T cell receptor (beta chain) was sequenced within a study of blood T cells in healthy people across ages (dated by TCRdb to the mid-2010s). Some background on the complete study: In model experiments, roughly one uniquely barcoded TCR beta cDNA molecule per two T cells was captured by template switching. Age-related changes in TCR beta repertoire diversity were measured in the study by deep sequencing normalized with unique cDNA molecular identifiers. The donors were split into four age groups: young (average around 15 years), middle-aged (roughly 42), aged (approximately 60) and long-lived (over 80). Two additional independent replicas of 1 million unique cDNA reads from the same blood draw were analyzed for two donors (one aged 18 to 30 and one aged 80 or older).

The donors were 40 or so Caucasian individuals from Russia, aged roughly 6 to 90 years, who were systemically healthy. Each donor gave roughly 9 milliliters of peripheral blood, drawn into EDTA-treated Vacutainer tubes. Ficoll-Paque density-gradient centrifugation was used to isolate PBMCs, with at least 7 million per sample. Total RNA was extracted from PBMCs with Trizol reagent, with at least 6 micrograms obtained per sample. For every donor, flow cytometry on a PBMC aliquot measured the percentage of naive CD45RAhigh/CD27high T cells. Library creation used 5' RACE. Sequencer: Illumina HiSeq 2500. A second PCR of roughly 7 to 11 cycles was run with a J-beta primer mix and a sample-barcoded 5' primer. A template-switch 5' adaptor carrying 12 random nucleotides introduced a unique molecular identifier onto each TCR beta cDNA molecule. Each sample yielded at least 2.5 million CDR3-containing paired-end reads. All of the RNA was converted into first-strand cDNA using the Mint cDNA synthesis kit, with a TRBC-specific oligonucleotide serving as the primer. Following uracil-DNA glycosylase treatment, a first 18-cycle PCR with universal primers M1SS and BC2_uni_R was performed on all cDNA. Per the source publication's procedure: For normalization, 1 million high-quality reads were randomly selected from each sample, with every read carrying a distinct molecular identifier. Instead of being binned into consensus sequences, reads that shared molecular identifiers were thrown out. MiTCR, set to a Q25 quality threshold and the strictest error-elimination algorithm, was used for CDR3 identification, clonotype clustering and error correction. Lower-bound total TCR beta diversity was estimated with a nonparametric unseen species model using Euler transformation. TCRdb handled the public reads itself, with Q25 trimming in fastp and clone calling in MiXCR, and kept productive beta chains. Rows with a matching CDR3 protein are joined into one entry that keeps the most common DNA and genes. The V and J calls shown here were made by TCRdb, not taken from the authors' results. This sample holds roughly 800,000 distinct CDR3 sequences; approximately 25% were observed only once. The ten largest account for 3.7% of the sample.

Trimming costs V 1 base and J 8 bases, and their ends lie 12 bases apart. The germline V gene (reference sequence) specifies SGHNT as CDR1 and YYREEE as CDR2. The CDR3 has 14 amino acids, counting the end cysteine and phenylalanine. Only CDR3 DNA remains: 42 bases, in frame from the first base. This clonotype was detected only a few times. Its antigen is unknown. Base qualities are not provided; no much larger clone lies one nucleotide away. Broad study findings and their caveats: There was a strong correlation between observed TCR beta diversity and the percentage of naive T cells measured by flow cytometry. Because donor CMV infection status was unknown, age-related changes in expanded clonotypes were potentially confounded. Estimates of total diversity based on one million sequenced T cells were considered lower bounds and underestimates. As age increased, observed TCR beta diversity per million T cells dropped in a roughly linear way, and a significant reduction was already evident by age roughly 36. Compared with the aged group, more naive CD4+ T cells, fewer expanded clones and increased TCR diversity were shown by the long-lived group, suggesting age selection. Bulk unsorted PBMC profiling prevented conclusive comparison of naive and antigen-experienced compartments.

This sample also belongs to another study, concerning T cells of mothers and their children. Drawing on the second study: Nine systemically healthy Caucasian individuals served as donors, namely three mothers together with their six children. cDNA synthesis consumed the entire amount of extracted RNA, loaded at about 1.5 ug RNA in each 15 ul reaction. Sample barcodes and 2-4 random nucleotides were added via the M1S primer in the second PCR. More than 8 million TCR beta CDR3 reads were obtained from each mother, and about 3 million reads were obtained from each child. In both related and unrelated pairs, thymic selection shapes the output of TCR recombination in a similar way, with inherited differences having only a minor effect. Normalized repertoire overlap was always found to be slightly, but never significantly, higher in related mother-child pairs than in unrelated mother-child pairs. No persistent microchimeric T cell clones were found, with a detection sensitivity of roughly 100 clones per million clonotypes. Deep NGS was used in the study to compare the TCR beta repertoires of mothers and children and to look for features that separate related mother-child pairs from unrelated individuals. The mean age was about 40 +/- 4 years for the mothers and roughly 10 +/- 4 years for the children. After adapters were ligated using NEBNext reagents, the libraries underwent 100+100 nt paired-end sequencing on an Illumina HiSeq 2000. To prevent cross-contamination, the mother and child libraries were prepared a month apart and were sequenced in separate runs. Each donor had between roughly 450,000 and 2,100,000 distinct TCR beta clonotypes identified. Naive TCR beta clonotypes were estimated from low-frequency clonotypes matched to each donor's FACS-determined naive share, without sorting.

The sequencing input was blood. The clonotype comes from a boy younger than 18 in good health. The chain links TRBV5-4 with TRBJ1-4; the best D guess is TRBD1, with 5 bases matching. The CDR3 protein is CASSLWGPGEKLFF. The DNA sequence is given as TGTGCCAGCAGCTTGTGGGGACCTGGAGAAAAACTGTTTTTT. Reference TRBV5-4 and TRBJ1-4 proteins supply the regions before and after the CDR3; the full variable domain is: ETGVTQSPTHLIKTRGQQVTLRCSSQSGHNTVSWYQQALGQGPQFIFQYYREEENGRGNFPPRFSGLQFPNYSSELNVNALELDDSALYLCASSLWGPGEKLFFGSGTQLSVL.